These 19 T cell receptor beta chains originate from one sample sequenced in a study of cytomegalovirus exposure and HLA in healthy donors. PCR used 60 Vbeta primers and 13 Jbeta primers. The table came from immunoSEQ multiplex PCR; TCRdb's copy has only in-frame clones and leaves some out. The table records some 240,000 clones, roughly 80% of them present only once. The sample taken for sequencing was PBMCs. All receptors derive from a male donor in good health and CMV-seronegative.

The chain carries TRBV18 and TRBJ2-7, with a weak D call TRBD1 (5 bases). Germline V gives CDR1 KGHSH, CDR2 LQKENI. The CDR3 is 14 amino acids. Trimming removed 3 bases from V and 3 bases from J, with 12 bases in between. CDR3 bases: TGTGCCAGCTCACCCTACAGGACCAGCTACGAGCAGTACTTC. It encodes CASSPYRTSYEQYF.

The V gene is TRBV2, the J gene TRBJ1-1, with unresolved D. The CDR3 contains 15 residues. Germline V gene lookup returns CDR1 SNHLY and CDR2 FYNNEI. The germline V and J ends were trimmed by 6 bases and 8 bases, with 22 bases remaining between them. CDR3: CASRRKQISPSEAFF. The CDR3, as DNA: TGTGCCAGCAGGAGAAAACAGATCTCGCCTTCGGAAGCTTTCTTT.

The genes are TRBV29-1 and TRBJ2-1, with 9 bases aligning to TRBD1. The CDR3 consists of 14 residues. Germline assignment: CDR1 SQVTM and CDR2 ANQGSEA. The ends lost 6 bases at V and 7 bases at J; junction bases unmatched: 10. CDR3 residues: CSVEGTGLGNEQFF. CDR3 DNA: TGCAGCGTAGAGGGGACAGGGTTGGGAAATGAGCAGTTCTTC.

This chain connects TRBV2 to TRBJ2-7, with D maybe TRBD2 (6 bases). Deletions cut 2 bases from V and 5 bases from J, with 13 bases between. Germline CDR1 and CDR2: SNHLY and FYNNEI. CDR3 length: 14 amino acids. The CDR3 DNA sequence: TGTGCCAGCAGTGAACGGGGGAGTGCGCACGAGCAGTACTTC. Translation: CASSERGSAHEQYF.

The chain has TRBV7-9 and TRBJ1-2; 8 nucleotides match TRBD1. This CDR3 has 14 amino acids. The trim removed 6 bases at V and 4 bases at J, leaving 7 bases unmatched. CDR1 is SEHNR and CDR2 is FQNEAQ in the germline V gene (reference sequence). The CDR3 spells CASSGQGAAYGYTF. In DNA form, the CDR3 reads TGTGCCAGCAGTGGGCAGGGGGCAGCCTATGGCTACACCTTC.

This sequence joins TRBV9 and TRBJ2-2, with 9 bases that match TRBD2. V lost 0 bases, J lost 4 bases, and 4 bases stayed unmatched. Germline CDR1 is SGDLS and CDR2 is YYNGEE. There are 16 residues in the CDR3. CDR3 DNA: TGTGCCAGCAGCGTAGTTGGGACTAGCATCACCGGGGAGCTGTTTTTT. Translated: CASSVVGTSITGELFF.

The V gene is TRBV9, the J gene TRBJ1-1, with D possibly TRBD1 on 5 matching bases. The germline V and J ends were trimmed by 4 bases and 3 bases, with 16 bases remaining between them. Germline CDR1 and CDR2: SGDLS and YYNGEE. CDR3 length equals 15 residues. The CDR3 DNA reads TGTGCCAGCAGCCCCAGCCTGGGGGGGGACACTGAAGCTTTCTTT. It codes for CASSPSLGGDTEAFF.

The chain links TRBV6-7 to TRBJ1-4; possibly TRBD1 for D (5 bases). TRBV6-7 is an ORF; its function is uncertain. Trimming removed 6 bases at V and 8 bases at J, with 13 bases between. CDR3 length: 13 residues. CDR3 DNA: TGTGCCAGCAGAGGGGAGGGAGAAGAAAAACTGTTTTTT. Protein product: CASRGEGEEKLFF.

The chain is built from TRBV6-5 and TRBJ1-5; possibly TRBD1 for D (6 bases). This CDR3 is built from 15 residues. V lost 5 bases, J lost 4 bases, and 15 bases lay in between. Per germline, CDR1 MNHEY and CDR2 SVGAGI. CDR3 region: CASSKGTSWNQPQHF. CDR3 bases: TGTGCCAGCAGTAAGGGGACAAGCTGGAATCAGCCCCAGCATTTT.

A few counts support this clone. The CDR3 protein is CASSDTDFGGQFF. The CDR3 region has the DNA TGTGCCAGCAGTGACACCGACTTCGGCGGGCAGTTCTTC. The rearrangement uses TRBV6-4 and TRBJ2-1, with D uncertain. The CDR3 consists of 13 residues. Per the germline V gene, CDR1 is MRHNA and CDR2 is SNTAGT. Between the trimmed V and J ends, which lost 2 bases and 12 bases, there was a span of 14 bases.

This clone has just one count. The rearrangement joins TRBV19 to TRBJ2-1; the D gene is possibly TRBD2 (5 bases). CDR3 size: 17 residues. Germline CDR1 LNHDA, CDR2 SQIVND (reference sequence). Deletions cut 2 bases from V and 0 bases from J, with 14 bases between. The CDR3 region has the DNA TGTGCCAGTAGTATAAGTAGTGAGCGGAACTCCTACAATGAGCAGTTCTTC. Encoded protein: CASSISSERNSYNEQFF.

V and J are TRBV19 and TRBJ1-5; TRBD1 aligns across 9 bases. Germline V gives CDR1 LNHDA, CDR2 SQIVND (reference sequence). The CDR3 spans 18 residues. The V segment lost 5 bases and the J segment 2 bases; nucleotides outside the gene matches: 13. In DNA, the CDR3 is TGTGCCAGTAGTCTAGGACAGGGGCCCGCGATGGGCAATCAGCCCCAGCATTTT. It encodes CASSLGQGPAMGNQPQHF.

V and J are TRBV2 and TRBJ2-7; tentative D call: TRBD2 (5 bases). Trimming removed 5 bases from V and 6 bases from J, with 17 bases in between. The CDR3 spans 14 residues. From germline, CDR1 is SNHLY and CDR2 FYNNEI. CDR3 sequence reads: CASSLREGRSEQYF. The CDR3 region has the DNA TGTGCCAGCAGTCTCCGAGAGGGCCGAAGCGAGCAGTACTTC. Drawing the rest from reference TRBV2 and TRBJ2-7, the complete variable domain is EPEVTQTPSHQVTQMGQEVILRCVPISNHLYFYWYRQILGQKVEFLVSFYNNEISEKSEIFDDQFSVERPDGSNFTLKIRSTKLEDSAMYFCASSLREGRSEQYFGPGTRLTVT.

The chain's CDR3 is CASSETGQIEQYF. DNA for the CDR3: TGCGCCAGCAGTGAGACAGGGCAAATCGAGCAGTACTTC. The chain couples TRBV10-1 to TRBJ2-7; TRBD1 might be the D (6 bases). V lost 2 bases, J lost 6 bases, and 11 bases lay in between. Germline CDR1 is WNHNN and CDR2 is SYGVQD (reference sequence). This CDR3 is built from 13 residues.

The chain carries TRBV5-1 and TRBJ2-3, with 8 bases identical to TRBD2. V dropped 0 bases and J dropped 2; count of bases not matched to a gene: 2. From germline, CDR1 is SGHRS and CDR2 YFSETQ. The CDR3 extends over 15 amino acids. CDR3 residues: CASSLEAGVTDTQYF. Written as DNA, the CDR3 is TGCGCCAGCAGCTTGGAAGCGGGAGTCACAGATACGCAGTATTTT. The whole variable domain, filled in from reference TRBV5-1 and TRBJ2-3, reads KAGVTQTPRYLIKTRGQQVTLSCSPISGHRSVSWYQQTPGQGLQFLFEYFSETQRNKGNFPGRFSGRQFSNSRSEMNVSTLELGDSALYLCASSLEAGVTDTQYFGPGTRLTVL.

This chain links TRBV5-1 with TRBJ2-5; possible D gene TRBD1, 6 bases. The CDR3 is 13 residues long. Germline CDR1 SGHRS, CDR2 YFSETQ. Trimming cost V 4 bases and J 3 bases, with 10 bases left between them. CDR3 bases: TGCGCCAGCAGCCCGGACAGAAAAGAGACCCAGTACTTC. Protein sequence: CASSPDRKETQYF.

The chain is built from TRBV6-6 and TRBJ1-5; a weak D match, TRBD1 (5 bases). This CDR3 spans 13 amino acids. Germline CDR1 and CDR2: MNHNY and SVGAGI (reference sequence). V lost 2 bases to trimming and J lost 3 bases, with 5 bases between them. The CDR3 reads CASSYGANQPQHF. As DNA, the CDR3 is TGTGCCAGCAGTTACGGGGCCAATCAGCCCCAGCATTTT.

The chain couples TRBV29-1 to TRBJ2-2, with D perhaps matching TRBD1 (6 bases). Between the trimmed V and J ends, which lost 6 bases and 1 base, there was a span of 12 bases. Germline V lookup: CDR1 SQVTM, CDR2 ANQGSEA. This CDR3 is built from 14 residues. The CDR3 reads CSVDRTGNTGELFF. The CDR3, as DNA: TGCAGCGTCGACAGGACCGGGAACACCGGGGAGCTGTTTTTT.

The V gene is TRBV7-9, the J gene TRBJ2-5; 9 bases line up with TRBD1. CDR3 length equals 14 residues. In germline, CDR1 is SEHNR, CDR2 FQNEAQ (reference sequence). Losses at the gene ends were 4 bases for V and 5 bases for J; bases not matched to a gene: 5. The CDR3 DNA follows: TGTGCCAGCAGCTCGACAGGGGGGAGGGAGACCCAGTACTTC. Protein: CASSSTGGRETQYF.